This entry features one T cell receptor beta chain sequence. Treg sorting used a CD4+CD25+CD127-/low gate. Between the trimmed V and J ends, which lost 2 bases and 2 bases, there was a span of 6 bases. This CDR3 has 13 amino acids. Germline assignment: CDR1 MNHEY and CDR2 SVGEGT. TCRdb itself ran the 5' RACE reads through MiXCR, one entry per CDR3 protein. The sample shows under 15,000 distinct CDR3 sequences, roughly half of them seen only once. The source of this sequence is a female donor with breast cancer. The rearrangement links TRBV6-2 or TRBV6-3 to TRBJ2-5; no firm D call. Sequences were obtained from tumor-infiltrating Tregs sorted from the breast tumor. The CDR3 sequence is CASSYLRQETQYF. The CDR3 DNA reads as TGTGCCAGCAGTTACCTTCGGCAAGAGACCCAGTACTTC.